This T cell receptor (beta chain) was recovered during a study of T-cell reconstitution after alpha-beta-depleted transplantation in children. TCRbeta library preparation incorporated unique molecular identifiers. TCRdb recomputed calls from the PCR reads with MiXCR, one row per CDR3 protein. The repertoire holds roughly 220,000 distinct CDR3 sequences, with more than 10% as singletons. CDR1 SQVTM and CDR2 ANQGSEA come from the germline V gene. The V and J ends lost 8 bases and 7 bases respectively, with 24 bases between them. CDR3 length equals 15 residues. This clonotype was recorded at least ten times.

The genes are TRBV29-1 and TRBJ2-1, with TRBD2 as a possible D gene (7 bases). The clonotype was recovered from a human donor who donated a stem cell graft to a child with acute lymphoblastic leukemia. Sequenced material: PBMCs from the stem cell graft donor, taken from the stem cell graft. CDR3 sequence: CSPPGAEREGNEQFF. The DNA of the CDR3 is TGCAGCCCCCCGGGGGCCGAGCGGGAAGGAAATGAGCAGTTCTTC.